The rows below give T cell receptor beta chains drawn from one sample of a study of blood T cells in healthy people across ages. Via MiXCR, TCRdb re-called the 5' RACE reads, giving one row per CDR3 protein. The sample contains over 1,500,000 distinct CDR3 sequences, approximately 50% of which appear only once. The sequenced material came from blood. These receptors were collected from a woman aged 35 to 49 in good health. Each CDR3 is given with its conserved first and last residue. A D gene is named only where the DNA matches it firmly. Clone size is stated in some rows and not others, as once, few, many or a class when expanded.

>NA|TRBJ2-7|many|TRBV7-2
CASRHGTYEQYF
TGTGCCAGCAGACATGGAACTTACGAGCAGTACTTC
>TRBD1|TRBJ2-1|NA|TRBV20-1
CSAWAPGQGAYEQFF
TGCAGTGCCTGGGCCCCCGGACAGGGGGCGTATGAGCAGTTCTTC
>NA|TRBJ2-7|few|TRBV28
CASSSGVEGFDEQYF
TGTGCCAGCAGTTCAGGGGTGGAGGGCTTCGACGAGCAGTACTTC
>NA|TRBJ2-5|NA|TRBV10-3
CAISESNMQETQYF
TGTGCCATCAGTGAGTCTAACATGCAAGAGACCCAGTACTTC
>NA|TRBJ2-7|many|TRBV7-2
CASSLGLARYEQYF
TGTGCCAGCAGCTTAGGGCTAGCGCGGTACGAGCAGTACTTC
>TRBD1|TRBJ2-1|NA|TRBV6-1
CAGSATGESYNEQFF
TGTGCCGGCAGTGCAACAGGGGAATCCTACAATGAGCAGTTCTTC
>NA|TRBJ2-5|NA|TRBV29-1
CSVVKDLETQYF
TGCAGCGTTGTCAAGGATCTCGAGACCCAGTACTTC
>NA|TRBJ2-3|once|TRBV5-5
CASSLDRVGTLFTDTQYF
TGTGCCAGCAGCTTGGATCGAGTTGGGACTCTATTCACAGATACGCAGTATTTT
>NA|TRBJ2-7|NA|TRBV6-2/TRBV6-3
CASTDGASMSYEQYF
TGTGCCAGCACCGACGGGGCATCTATGAGTTACGAGCAGTACTTC
>NA|TRBJ2-5|NA|TRBV11-2
CASSLYPETQYF
TGTGCCAGCAGCTTATATCCCGAGACCCAGTACTTC
>TRBD1|TRBJ1-1|NA|TRBV7-9
CASANDRVRNTEAFF
TGTGCCAGTGCCAACGACAGGGTGCGGAACACTGAAGCTTTCTTT
>NA|TRBJ1-4|NA|TRBV20-1
CSASPMGEKLFF
TGCAGTGCTTCACCGATGGGGGAAAAACTGTTTTTT
>TRBD2|TRBJ2-5|NA|TRBV29-1
CSGKIAGGPQETQYF
TGCAGCGGGAAAATAGCGGGGGGGCCGCAAGAGACCCAGTACTTC
>TRBD2|TRBJ2-5|NA|TRBV6-2/TRBV6-3
CASSRQRGGETQYF
TGTGCCAGCAGTAGGCAGCGGGGCGGGGAGACCCAGTACTTC
>NA|TRBJ1-2|NA|TRBV6-5
CASSFREAVGYTF
TGTGCCAGCAGTTTCCGGGAGGCGGTTGGCTACACCTTC
>TRBD2|TRBJ2-6|NA|TRBV6-2/TRBV6-3
CASSYTSGGTLSGANVLTF
TGTGCCAGCAGTTACACTAGCGGGGGAACTCTCTCTGGGGCCAACGTCCTGACTTTC
>TRBD2|TRBJ2-7|NA|TRBV7-6
CASSFQRGRYEQYF
TGTGCCAGCAGCTTTCAGCGGGGAAGGTACGAGCAGTACTTC
>NA|TRBJ2-1|NA|TRBV7-2
CASNLQGGKSEQFF
TGTGCCAGCAACCTACAGGGAGGAAAAAGTGAGCAGTTCTTC
>NA|TRBJ2-7|few|TRBV20-1
CSARPPSGTYEQYF
TGCAGTGCTAGGCCCCCTTCGGGGACTTACGAGCAGTACTTC
>NA|TRBJ2-4|NA|TRBV7-2
CASSLWGALDIQYF
TGTGCCAGCAGCTTATGGGGCGCTTTGGACATTCAGTACTTC
>NA|TRBJ2-1|NA|TRBV20-1
CSARPRLGYNEQFF
TGCAGTGCCAGACCCCGTCTTGGGTACAATGAGCAGTTCTTC
>NA|TRBJ2-3|NA|TRBV11-2
CASSSRRLDTQYF
TGTGCCAGCAGCTCCCGGCGATTAGATACGCAGTATTTT
>NA|TRBJ2-7|few|TRBV6-5
CASSYSGSGVYEQYF
TGTGCCAGCAGTTACTCGGGGAGCGGAGTCTACGAGCAGTACTTC
>NA|TRBJ2-5|NA|TRBV5-1
CASSQTRGPVGQETQYF
TGCGCCAGCAGCCAAACACGGGGGCCCGTGGGGCAAGAGACCCAGTACTTC
>TRBD2|TRBJ2-1|NA|TRBV12-3/TRBV12-4
CASRYGTSGALQFF
TGTGCCAGCAGATACGGGACTAGCGGGGCCTTGCAGTTCTTC
>NA|TRBJ1-2|NA|TRBV24-1
CATSYYTPQGYYGYTF
TGTGCCACCAGTTACTACACTCCCCAGGGGTACTATGGCTACACCTTC
>NA|TRBJ1-2|few|TRBV6-2/TRBV6-3
CASSYRQATNYGYTF
TGTGCCAGCAGTTACAGACAGGCCACTAACTATGGCTACACCTTC
>TRBD1|TRBJ2-1|once|TRBV7-3
CASSAPGTAYNEQFF
TGTGCCAGCAGCGCTCCGGGGACAGCTTACAATGAGCAGTTCTTC
>TRBD1|TRBJ1-5|NA|TRBV7-2
CASSASDRGVNQPQHF
TGTGCCAGCAGCGCGTCGGACAGGGGAGTCAATCAGCCCCAGCATTTT
>TRBD1|TRBJ2-1|NA|TRBV29-1
CSVGGQEVFF
TGCAGCGTTGGGGGACAGGAGGTGTTCTTC
>NA|TRBJ2-1|NA|TRBV7-9
CASSLDSRSYNEQFF
TGTGCCAGCAGCTTAGACAGCCGCTCCTACAATGAGCAGTTCTTC
>TRBD1|TRBJ2-1|NA|TRBV12-3/TRBV12-4
CASRRTPGTAQNEQFF
TGTGCCAGCAGACGTACCCCCGGGACAGCACAGAATGAGCAGTTCTTC
>TRBD2|TRBJ2-3|NA|TRBV11-2
CASSSITRSGGAPDTQYF
TGTGCCAGCAGCTCCATAACCCGTAGCGGGGGGGCTCCAGATACGCAGTATTTT
>TRBD1|TRBJ2-3|NA|TRBV5-1
CASRLGQGSADTQYF
TGCGCCAGCAGGCTCGGACAGGGGAGCGCAGATACGCAGTATTTT
>TRBD2|TRBJ2-1|few|TRBV29-1
CSVAGLALEQFF
TGCAGCGTCGCGGGACTAGCGCTAGAGCAGTTCTTC
>NA|TRBJ2-1|few|TRBV27
CASSLTGGGHNEQFF
TGTGCCAGCAGTTTAACGGGGGGCGGTCACAATGAGCAGTTCTTC
>TRBD2|TRBJ2-1|NA|TRBV28
CAILGLAGGRVYNEQFF
TGTGCCATCCTCGGACTAGCGGGGGGGCGCGTCTACAATGAGCAGTTCTTC
>NA|TRBJ2-5|many|TRBV29-1
CSVSRGQIQETQYF
TGCAGCGTTTCCCGGGGCCAGATCCAAGAGACCCAGTACTTC
>NA|TRBJ2-7|once|TRBV21-1
CASSKATPDIGVEQYF
TGTGCCAGCAGCAAAGCGACTCCCGACATAGGGGTCGAGCAGTACTTC
>NA|TRBJ2-3|few|TRBV7-2
CASSPWSRRTDTQYF
TGTGCCAGCAGCCCTTGGTCTAGGCGGACAGATACGCAGTATTTT
>NA|TRBJ2-7|NA|TRBV18
CASSPTLRGFEPDEQYF
TGTGCCAGCTCACCCACTCTCAGGGGCTTCGAGCCCGACGAGCAGTATTTC
>TRBD1|TRBJ1-2|few|TRBV20-1
CSARDPDRVRGYTF
TGCAGTGCTAGGGACCCTGACAGGGTACGTGGCTACACCTTC
>NA|TRBJ2-3|NA|TRBV15
CATADGGVADTQYF
TGTGCCACAGCGGACGGTGGAGTAGCGGATACGCAGTATTTT
>NA|TRBJ1-2|NA|TRBV11-2
CAGSFDKGNYGYTF
TGTGCCGGCAGCTTCGATAAGGGCAACTATGGCTACACCTTC
>NA|TRBJ1-6|NA|TRBV15
CATSRDRTTQGSPLHF
TGTGCCACCAGCAGAGATAGGACCACGCAGGGGTCACCCCTCCACTTT
>TRBD2|TRBJ2-1|many|TRBV4-2
CASSTTGTTKNEQFF
TGTGCCAGCAGTACGACCGGGACTACCAAGAATGAGCAGTTCTTC
>TRBD1|TRBJ2-7|NA|TRBV4-3
CASSQGDREPNEQYF
TGCGCCAGCAGCCAGGGGGACAGGGAACCCAACGAGCAGTACTTC
>TRBD2|TRBJ2-7|NA|TRBV20-1
CSASSGGLGHEQYF
TGCAGTGCCTCGTCGGGGGGGTTAGGGCACGAGCAGTACTTC
>TRBD1|TRBJ2-5|few|TRBV3-1
CASSQLRGFRETQYF
TGTGCCAGCAGCCAACTCAGGGGGTTTCGGGAGACCCAGTACTTC